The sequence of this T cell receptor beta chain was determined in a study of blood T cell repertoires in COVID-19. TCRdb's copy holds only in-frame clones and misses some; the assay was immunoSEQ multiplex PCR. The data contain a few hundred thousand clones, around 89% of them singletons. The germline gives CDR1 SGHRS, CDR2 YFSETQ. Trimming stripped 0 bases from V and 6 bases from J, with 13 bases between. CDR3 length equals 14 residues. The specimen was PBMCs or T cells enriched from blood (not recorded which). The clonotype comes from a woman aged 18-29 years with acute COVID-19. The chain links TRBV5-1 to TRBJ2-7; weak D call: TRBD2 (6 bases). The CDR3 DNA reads TGCGCCAGCAGCTTGGGGACTACTATGGGCGAGCAGTACTTC. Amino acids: CASSLGTTMGEQYF.